This T cell receptor beta chain stems from a study of blood T cell repertoires in COVID-19. About the study: The samples span acute and convalescent COVID-19 from the United States, Italy and Spain. The analysed material was cDNA or gDNA that came from T cells, B-cell-depleted T cells, or PBMCs.

In the study's own analysis: Researchers report that nucleated cell counts were estimated from reference gene primer amplification. Repertoires were generated with immunoSEQ multiplex PCR, while TCRdb's copy carries only in-frame clones and drops some. V and J calls and clone size are those listed in that table; D and trimming were worked out from the DNA. In the table there are around 110,000 clones, around nine tenths of which are singletons. Germline trimming cut 7 bases from V and 3 bases from J; bases unmatched to any gene: 2. This CDR3 is built from 13 residues. The germline gives CDR1 MNHEY, CDR2 SVGAGI.

Sequencing was carried out using peripheral blood. The chain couples TRBV6-5 to TRBJ1-5, with 8 bases lining up with TRBD1. The clonotype was recovered from a man aged 35-49 years with acute or convalescent COVID-19. CDR3 in amino acids: CASKDRVNQPQHF. CDR3 nucleotide sequence: TGTGCCAGCAAGGACAGGGTCAATCAGCCCCAGCATTTT.